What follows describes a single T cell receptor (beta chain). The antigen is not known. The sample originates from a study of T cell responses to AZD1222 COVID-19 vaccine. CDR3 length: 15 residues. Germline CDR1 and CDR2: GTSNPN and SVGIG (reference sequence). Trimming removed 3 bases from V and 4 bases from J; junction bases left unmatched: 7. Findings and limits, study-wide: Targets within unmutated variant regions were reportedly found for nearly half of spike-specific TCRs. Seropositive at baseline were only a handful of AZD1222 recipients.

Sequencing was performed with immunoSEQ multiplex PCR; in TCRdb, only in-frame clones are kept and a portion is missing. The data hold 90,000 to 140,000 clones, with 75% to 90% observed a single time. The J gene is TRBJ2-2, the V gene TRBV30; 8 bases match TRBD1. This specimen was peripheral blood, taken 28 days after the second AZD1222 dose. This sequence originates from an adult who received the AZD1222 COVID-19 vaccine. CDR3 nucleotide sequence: TGTGCCTGGAGGCCTAGGGACAGGCGCACCGGGGAGCTGTTTTTT. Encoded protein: CAWRPRDRRTGELFF.